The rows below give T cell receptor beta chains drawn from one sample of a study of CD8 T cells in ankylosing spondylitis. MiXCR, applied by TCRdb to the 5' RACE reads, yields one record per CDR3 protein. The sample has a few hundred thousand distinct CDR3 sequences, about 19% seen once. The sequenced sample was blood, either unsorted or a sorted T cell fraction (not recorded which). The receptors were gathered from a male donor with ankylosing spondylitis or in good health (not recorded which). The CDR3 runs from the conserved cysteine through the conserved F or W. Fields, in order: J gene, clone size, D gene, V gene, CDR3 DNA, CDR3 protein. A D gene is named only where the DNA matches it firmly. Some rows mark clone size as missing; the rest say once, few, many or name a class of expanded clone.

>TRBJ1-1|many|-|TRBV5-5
TGTGCCAGCAGCTTAGGGGTATCGGGGAACACTGAAGCTTTCTTT
CASSLGVSGNTEAFF
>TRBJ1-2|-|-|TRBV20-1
TGCAGTGCCCGCCCGACAGACTTCTATGGCTACACCTTC
CSARPTDFYGYTF
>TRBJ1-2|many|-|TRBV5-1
TGCGCCAGCAGCCGAGACGCATCTAACTATGGCTACACCTTC
CASSRDASNYGYTF
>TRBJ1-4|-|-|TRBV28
TGTGCCAGCAGTTACCCCATCGAAGAAAAACTGTTTTTT
CASSYPIEEKLFF
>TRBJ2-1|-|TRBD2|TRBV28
TGTGCCAGCAGTTTCGGACTAGGCTCCTACAATGAGCAGTTCTTC
CASSFGLGSYNEQFF
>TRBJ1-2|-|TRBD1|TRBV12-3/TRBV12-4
TGTGCCAGCAGTCCGCAGGGGGGGATCGGTAACTATGGCTACACCTTC
CASSPQGGIGNYGYTF
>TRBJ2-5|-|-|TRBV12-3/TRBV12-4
TGTGCCAGCAGTTTACAGGGACCCCAAGGGACCCAGTACTTC
CASSLQGPQGTQYF
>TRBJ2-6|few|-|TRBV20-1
TGCAGTGCCCCCTCGGGGGTACCCGGGGCCAACGTCCTGACTTTC
CSAPSGVPGANVLTF
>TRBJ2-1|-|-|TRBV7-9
TGTGCCAGCAGCCCCGCGACCCCCAATGAGCAGTTCTTC
CASSPATPNEQFF
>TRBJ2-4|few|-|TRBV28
TGTGCCAGCAGTTTCCCGGGCAGTCTATCAAACATTCAGTACTTC
CASSFPGSLSNIQYF
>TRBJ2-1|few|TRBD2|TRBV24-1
TGTGTCACCGGAGAGGGCGGGGGGACGTTAGGTGAGCAGTTCTTC
CVTGEGGGTLGEQFF
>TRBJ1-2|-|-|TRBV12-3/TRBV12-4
TGTGCCAGCAGTTTAGCCCTAGGGGGTAACTATGGCTACACCTTC
CASSLALGGNYGYTF
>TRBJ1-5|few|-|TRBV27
TGTGCCAGCAGTTCCCAGATGGCAGGGGCAAATCAGCCCCAGCATTTT
CASSSQMAGANQPQHF
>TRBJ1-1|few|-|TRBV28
TGTGCCAGCAGTTTAAGGCGGCTCCGAGGGACTGAAGCTTTCTTT
CASSLRRLRGTEAFF
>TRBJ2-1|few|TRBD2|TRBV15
TGTGCCACCAGCGCCCGATTTGGGACTAGCTCCCCCAAGTACAATGAGCAGTTCTTC
CATSARFGTSSPKYNEQFF
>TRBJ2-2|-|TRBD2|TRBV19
TGTGCCAGTAGTACTGGACTAGCGTTCGCGCCGAACACCGGGGAGCTGTTTTTT
CASSTGLAFAPNTGELFF
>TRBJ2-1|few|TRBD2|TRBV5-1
TGCGCCAGCAGCCCATACGGGGTAGCGGGAAGCAATGAGCAGTTCTTC
CASSPYGVAGSNEQFF
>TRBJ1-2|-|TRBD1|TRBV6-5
TGTGCCAGCAGTTACTCCGACAGGGGAAACTATGGCTACACCTTC
CASSYSDRGNYGYTF
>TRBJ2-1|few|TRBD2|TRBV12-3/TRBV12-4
TGTGCCAGCAGGTACGGACTAGCGGGGGACAATGAGCAGTTCTTC
CASRYGLAGDNEQFF
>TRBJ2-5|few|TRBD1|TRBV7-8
TGTGCCAGCAGCTTCCAGCCGGGACAGGGTAGGGAGACCCAGTACTTC
CASSFQPGQGRETQYF
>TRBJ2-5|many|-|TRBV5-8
TGTGCCAGCAGATCTGAGACTGGCGAGACCCAGTACTTC
CASRSETGETQYF
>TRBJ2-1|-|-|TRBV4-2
TGTGCCAGCAGCCAAGCGGGGTTAAACTCCTACAATGAGCAGTTCTTC
CASSQAGLNSYNEQFF
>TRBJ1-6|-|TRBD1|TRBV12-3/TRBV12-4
TGTGCCAGCAGTCTAGACAGGGGTGGTAATTCACCCCTCCACTTT
CASSLDRGGNSPLHF
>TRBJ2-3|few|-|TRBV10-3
TGTGCCATCACTGCGGGGACAAGCACAGATACGCAGTATTTT
CAITAGTSTDTQYF
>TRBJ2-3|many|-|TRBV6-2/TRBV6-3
TGTGCCAGCAGTTACGAGGATACGCAGTATTTT
CASSYEDTQYF
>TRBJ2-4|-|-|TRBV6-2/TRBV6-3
TGTGCCAGCAGTTACTCGATCTTCGAAGGAGCTATCCTAGCCAAAAACATTCAGTACTTC
CASSYSIFEGAILAKNIQYF
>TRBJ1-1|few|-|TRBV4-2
TGTGCCAGCAGCCAAGATTTCCTGAGTAACACTGAAGCTTTCTTT
CASSQDFLSNTEAFF
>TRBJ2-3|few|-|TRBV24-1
TGTGCCACCAGTGATTCTTTACCGGCGGCAGATACGCAGTATTTT
CATSDSLPAADTQYF
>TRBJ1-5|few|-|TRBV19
TGTGCCAGTAGTATTCTTCGGGATCAGCCCCAGCATTTT
CASSILRDQPQHF
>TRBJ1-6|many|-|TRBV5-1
TGCGCCAGCAGCTTAGACCGGGGCAATTCACCCCTCCACTTT
CASSLDRGNSPLHF
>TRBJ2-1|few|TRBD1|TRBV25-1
TGTGCCAGCAGTGAAAGGCAGGGGGCCCCGAGCTCCTACAATGAGCAGTTCTTC
CASSERQGAPSSYNEQFF
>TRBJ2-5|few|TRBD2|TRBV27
TGTGCCAGCAGTTTATCGTCGAGCGGGGGCCTGCAAGAGACCCAGTACTTC
CASSLSSSGGLQETQYF
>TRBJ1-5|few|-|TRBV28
TGTGCCAGCAGTACTAGGACAACGGGAAGCAATCAGCCCCAGCATTTT
CASSTRTTGSNQPQHF
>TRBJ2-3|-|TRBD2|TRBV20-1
TGCAGTGCCGTGACTAGCGGGGGGCTGAGAACAGATACGCAGTATTTT
CSAVTSGGLRTDTQYF
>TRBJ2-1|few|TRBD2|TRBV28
TGTGCCAGCAGTCCTTCGGCGGGAGGGCGAGAGCAGTTCTTC
CASSPSAGGREQFF
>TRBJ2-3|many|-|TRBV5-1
TGCGCCAGCAGCAACGGGCCGCGCCGACCAGATACGCAGTATTTT
CASSNGPRRPDTQYF
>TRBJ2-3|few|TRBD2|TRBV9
TGTGCCAGCAGCGTAATAGCGGGAGCGACAGATACGCAGTATTTT
CASSVIAGATDTQYF
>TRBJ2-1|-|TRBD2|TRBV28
TGTGCCAGCAGCCGGACTAGCGGGAGGTTGAATGAGCAGTTCTTC
CASSRTSGRLNEQFF
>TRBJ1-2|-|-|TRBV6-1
TGTGCCAGCAGACCTGGACAGAGCTATGGCTACACCTTC
CASRPGQSYGYTF
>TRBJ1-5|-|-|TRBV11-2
TGTGCCAGCAGCTTAGGGTCGGGTCACAATCAGCCCCAGCATTTT
CASSLGSGHNQPQHF
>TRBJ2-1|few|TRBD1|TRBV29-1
TGCAGTGCCGGGACAGGGGGCTTCTATGAGCAGTTCTTC
CSAGTGGFYEQFF
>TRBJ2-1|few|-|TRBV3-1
TGTGCCAGCCTCAGTGGAGTTCGGGATGAGCAGTTCTTC
CASLSGVRDEQFF
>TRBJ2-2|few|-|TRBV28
TGTGCCAGCAGTTTATTCTTGAGCGGGCCGAACACCGGGGAGCTGTTTTTT
CASSLFLSGPNTGELFF
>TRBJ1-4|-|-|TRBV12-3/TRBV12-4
TGTGCCAGCGGGCAACAGGGACGGAATGAAAAACTGTTTTTT
CASGQQGRNEKLFF
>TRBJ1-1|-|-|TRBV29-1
TGCAGCGTACAGGCGGGAGGAACTGAAGCTTTCTTT
CSVQAGGTEAFF
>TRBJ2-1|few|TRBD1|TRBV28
TGTGCCAGCAGTGAGGACAGGGTGGCTCGTAGTGAGCAGTTCTTC
CASSEDRVARSEQFF
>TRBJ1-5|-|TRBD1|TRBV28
TGTGCCAGCAGCCAAGGACAGGGGTTTCAGCCCCAGCATTTT
CASSQGQGFQPQHF
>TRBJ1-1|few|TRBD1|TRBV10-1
TGCGCCAGCAGAGCCGGGACAGGGAACACTGAAGCTTTCTTT
CASRAGTGNTEAFF
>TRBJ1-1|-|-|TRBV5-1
TGCGCCAGCAGCTTAAAGTGGCCGGACTCTACTGAAGCTTTCTTT
CASSLKWPDSTEAFF
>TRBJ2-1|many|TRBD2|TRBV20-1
TGCAGTGCTAGAGGCCCTACTAGCGCCCCTAATGAGCAGTTCTTC
CSARGPTSAPNEQFF
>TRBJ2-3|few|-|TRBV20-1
TGCAGTGCTAGTGGTGGGATTGGCACAGATACGCAGTATTTT
CSASGGIGTDTQYF
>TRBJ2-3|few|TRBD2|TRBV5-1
TGCGCCAGCAGCAATGGACTAGCGGGAGTTACAGATACGCAGTATTTT
CASSNGLAGVTDTQYF
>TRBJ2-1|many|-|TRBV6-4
TGTGCCAGCAGTGTTACGGGGTCGGCTGAGCAGTTCTTC
CASSVTGSAEQFF
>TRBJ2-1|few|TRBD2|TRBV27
TGTGCCAGCAGTTTATCGAAACTAGCGGGAGGGGAGAATGAGCAGTTCTTC
CASSLSKLAGGENEQFF
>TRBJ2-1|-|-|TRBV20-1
TGCAGTGCTAGGGCGGACTATGTCAACAATGAGCAGTTCTTC
CSARADYVNNEQFF
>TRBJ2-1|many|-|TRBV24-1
TGTGCCACCAGTGGTCGGGTATACAATGAGCAGTTCTTC
CATSGRVYNEQFF